This entry is about one T cell receptor beta chain. The antigen is undetermined. This sample stems from a study of shared clonotypes between healthy human individuals. Study-wide points: Naive subsets generally had larger estimated richness than memory subsets.

Losses at the gene ends were 2 bases for V and 7 bases for J; bases not matched to a gene: 8. CDR1 is SGHRS, CDR2 YFSETQ, per germline. The CDR3 loop spans 15 amino acids. The method was immunoSEQ multiplex PCR; TCRdb's version includes in-frame clones alone and lacks a portion of them. This table has hundreds of thousands of clones, 55% to 75% appearing once. The material sequenced was memory CD4+ T cells sorted from blood. Subset noted: CD45RA-negative fraction. This clonotype originated in a woman in her 30s in good health. V usage is TRBV5-1 and J usage is TRBJ2-3, with 9 bases lining up with TRBD2. CDR3 residues: CASSLLAGEANTQYF. CDR3 in DNA: TGCGCCAGCAGCTTATTAGCGGGAGAGGCGAATACGCAGTATTTT.